Reported below is one T cell receptor beta chain. Its recognized antigen is unknown. Base-call qualities are not available, and no considerably larger clone is one nucleotide away. The entry originates in a study of cytomegalovirus exposure and HLA in healthy donors (dated by TCRdb to between 2016 and 2019). Looking at the study overall: The 500 to 800 repertoires of the first cohort and the 110 or so validation repertoires were produced on the same platform, according to a later analysis. To predict cytomegalovirus infection status, the study brought together high-throughput TCR immunosequencing, statistical association of individual TCRs with disease status, and machine learning. A separate validation cohort of about 110 different subjects was used in addition to the roughly 700-subject first cohort. The study was designed to test whether signatures of past pathogen exposure could be identified by cataloging public T cell receptors.

Separate from the roughly 660-subject first cohort, the validation cohort of 95 to 150 subjects was the group to which the donors belonged. CDR1 and CDR2 are read off the germline V gene (reference sequence) as MNHEY and SMNVEV. V and J lose 6 bases and 6 bases, and a span of 18 bases separates them. The CDR3 holds 14 amino acids from the cysteine to the phenylalanine. Here the CDR3 DNA is all that survives: 42 bases in frame from base 1. Results the study describes overall, beyond this receptor: The validation cohort had no HLA typing available for a later analysis, so co-occurrence within that cohort was assessed over all 120 or so repertoires. In a later analysis, TCRs clustered in the first cohort were found to also tend to co-occur in the roughly 110 validation repertoires, with 94% of cluster scores above 0. The study gave a list of about 160 TCR beta chains associated with cytomegalovirus. The classifier was reported to diagnose cytomegalovirus status with high specificity and sensitivity in both the original and validation cohorts. Across donors, most TCR sequences were observed very rarely, whereas some public TCRs were present in many individuals. In vitro tests confirmed that a few of the cytomegalovirus-associated TCR beta chains recognize cytomegalovirus antigens. It was suggested by the authors that the approach could potentially be generalized to other disease states and immunological phenotypes.

Library preparation employed the immunoSEQ multiplex PCR assay. In the source study's methods: To diagnose cytomegalovirus status from the catalog of TCR beta chain sequences, a statistical classification framework was built. The immuneACCESS repertoire file appears here via TCRdb, limited to in-frame rearrangements. These files lack a portion of the clones; in checked studies, under half of the deficit traces to unresolved V genes, and the cause of the others is not known. For V, J and clone size, that table is used; D and trimming come from the DNA. In all, the sample holds some 49,000 clones, and 94% of those were seen once. Roughly 7.1% of the sample is held by the ten biggest clonotypes.

The V and J segments used are TRBV27 and TRBJ2-7; a weak D assignment points to TRBD2 (6 bases agree). This clonotype originated in a woman aged 18-35 years in good health and CMV-seropositive. The specimen sequenced was PBMCs. The nucleotide sequence reads as follows: TGTGCCAGCAGCCCCGGGCGGGGTGTGGGCGAGCAGTACTTC. Its protein is CASSPGRGVGEQYF.